The 26 T cell receptor beta chains below all came from one sample that was sequenced in a study of CD4 T cells in relation to SARS-CoV-2 and coronaviruses. Libraries were prepared by immunoSEQ multiplex PCR; TCRdb keeps only in-frame clonotypes and omits some of them. The sample lists about 35,000 clones, roughly four fifths seen once, with approximately 6.3% in the top ten. Their antigens remain unidentified. The sample taken for sequencing was naive CD4+ T cells from PBMCs, cultured in vitro. The sample's subset: naive CD4+ T cells isolated by negative enrichment. The receptor set was obtained from an adult with COVID-19.

The chain recombines TRBV28 with TRBJ2-7; TRBD1 or TRBD2 may be the D gene (5 bases each). The CDR3 is 15 amino acids. Germline-derived CDR1 and CDR2 are MDHEN and SYDVKM. V lost 2 bases, J lost 0 bases, and 11 bases lay in between. Here the CDR3 DNA reads TGTGCCAGCAGTTTAGGGGGTTCAGCCTCCTACGAGCAGTACTTC. Translating it yields CASSLGGSASYEQYF.

This clone has just a few counts. This chain joins TRBV12-3 or TRBV12-4 and TRBJ1-1, with D possibly being TRBD1 (5 bases). Trimming took off 5 bases at V and 1 base at J, with 8 bases between the two ends. This CDR3 spans 13 amino acids. The CDR3 sequence is CASSVGQNTEAFF. In DNA form, the CDR3 reads TGTGCCAGCAGTGTGGGGCAGAACACTGAAGCTTTCTTT.

V is TRBV29-1 and J is TRBJ1-2; D remains unclear. Per the germline V gene, CDR1 is SQVTM and CDR2 is ANQGSEA. This CDR3 contains 12 residues. V was trimmed by 4 bases and J by 0 bases, leaving 6 bases between them. CDR3 in amino acids: CSVGQANYGYTF. The CDR3 DNA reads TGCAGCGTTGGACAAGCTAACTATGGCTACACCTTC.

The chain is built from TRBV12-2 and TRBJ2-1; the table calls TRBD2, which could not be checked here. TRBV12-2 is reported as a pseudogene. CDR3 length: 17 residues. DNA for the CDR3: TGTGCAAGTCGCTCCCTTACCCTGGCGGAAATCTACAATGAGCAGTTCTTC. Residues: CASRSLTLAEIYNEQFF.

V and J are TRBV2 and TRBJ1-1; D unresolved. This CDR3 has 15 amino acids. CDR1 and CDR2 (germline): SNHLY, FYNNEI. The ends were cut back, 6 bases at V and 0 bases at J, with 14 bases in the middle. The CDR3 DNA sequence: TGTGCCAGCAGACGAGGGCTATATATGAACACTGAAGCTTTCTTT. Protein: CASRRGLYMNTEAFF.

V is TRBV28 and J is TRBJ1-4, with 9 nucleotides matching TRBD1. Germline lookup yields CDR1 MDHEN and CDR2 SYDVKM. V shed 5 bases and J 4 bases; nucleotides not matched to a gene: 2. This CDR3 is built from 14 residues. As DNA, the CDR3 is TGTGCCAGCAGTCAGACAGGGGGTAATGAAAAACTGTTTTTT. Translating gives CASSQTGGNEKLFF.

This clone was seen only a few times. The rearrangement uses TRBV27 and TRBJ1-6; D remains ambiguous. CDR3 size: 12 residues. Between the trimmed V and J ends, which lost 5 bases and 10 bases, there was a span of 9 bases. Germline V CDR1 and CDR2: MNHEY, SMNVEV (reference sequence). CDR3 sequence reads: CASSLVGSPLHF. CDR3 nucleotide sequence: TGTGCCAGCAGTCTGGTTGGATCACCCCTCCACTTT.

Of note for this clone: The sample holds other DNA sequences that translate to the same CDR3. This sequence joins TRBV28 and TRBJ1-1, with TRBD1 matching 9 bases. Germline CDR1 and CDR2: MDHEN and SYDVKM. After removal of 6 bases from V and 1 base from J, the junction contained 3 bases not matched to a gene. The CDR3 is 14 residues long. As DNA, the CDR3 is TGTGCCAGCAGAAAACAGGGGGCGAACACTGAAGCTTTCTTT. Its protein product is CASRKQGANTEAFF. Supplemented by reference TRBV28 and TRBJ1-1, the full variable domain reads DVKVTQSSRYLVKRTGEKVFLECVQDMDHENMFWYRQDPGLGLRLIYFSYDVKMKEKGDIPEGYSVSREKKERFSLILESASTNQTSMYLCASRKQGANTEAFFGQGTRLTVV.

This clone was seen more than once but under ten times. The rearrangement uses TRBV6-2 or TRBV6-3 and TRBJ2-6, with no clear D. The CDR3 has 15 residues. Germline loops: CDR1 MNHEY, CDR2 SVGEGT. V shed 2 bases and J shed 0 bases, with 5 bases lying between them. CDR3 coding DNA: TGTGCCAGCAGTTACAAGGGCTCTGGGGCCAACGTCCTGACTTTC. Its protein product is CASSYKGSGANVLTF.

This chain links TRBV20-1 with TRBJ2-1; tentatively, D is TRBD2 (6 bases). The V end lost 3 bases, the J end lost 7 bases, and 13 bases lay between the germline ends. The germline V gene has CDR1 DFQATT and CDR2 SNEGSKA (reference sequence). The CDR3 has 13 amino acids. The CDR3 sequence: CSASRRDRNEQFF. The CDR3 DNA is TGCAGTGCTAGTCGGCGGGATAGGAATGAGCAGTTCTTC.

In its sample, this clone was seen a few times. The chain employs TRBV4-2 and TRBJ2-7; D gene uncertain. This CDR3 contains 15 residues. Trimming took 2 bases from V and 2 from J, leaving 13 bases between them. From germline, CDR1 is LGHNA and CDR2 YNFKEQ. The CDR3 here is CASSQTVPPTYEQYF. The DNA of the CDR3 is TGTGCCAGCAGCCAAACAGTTCCCCCTACCTACGAGCAGTACTTC.

This clone was seen a single time. The chain couples TRBV5-1 to TRBJ2-3, with D tentatively TRBD1 (6 bases). Germline lookup yields CDR1 SGHRS and CDR2 YFSETQ. V dropped 7 bases and J dropped 0 bases, with 15 bases sitting between them. This CDR3 is built from 15 residues. The CDR3 region is CASSLDSTSTDTQYF. In DNA, the CDR3 is TGCGCCAGCTCGCTGGACAGCACTAGCACAGATACGCAGTATTTT.

This clone was counted a few times. The chain links TRBV29-1 to TRBJ1-5; D might be TRBD1 (6 bases). Germline-derived CDR1 and CDR2 are SQVTM and ANQGSEA. The V end lost 5 bases, the J end lost 2 bases, and 7 bases lay between the germline ends. The CDR3 is made up of 12 amino acids. The CDR3 bases are TGCAGCGTTCGACAGGGCAATCAGCCCCAGCATTTT. Amino acid sequence: CSVRQGNQPQHF.

V gene TRBV27 combines with J gene TRBJ2-1; the D is unclear. This CDR3 spans 16 amino acids. From germline, CDR1 is MNHEY and CDR2 SMNVEV (reference sequence). V was cut by 4 bases and J by 0 bases, with 13 bases left in between. CDR3 loop: CASSSDPYSSYNEQFF. The CDR3 DNA reads as TGTGCCAGCAGTTCGGACCCCTATAGCTCCTACAATGAGCAGTTCTTC.

The rearrangement uses TRBV5-1 and TRBJ1-3; D is unresolved. The CDR3 extends over 15 amino acids. V lost 0 bases and J 0 bases, leaving 7 bases between the germline ends. CDR1 SGHRS and CDR2 YFSETQ come from the germline V gene. CDR3: CASSLAKSSGNTIYF. CDR3 in DNA: TGCGCCAGCAGCTTGGCCAAGAGCTCTGGAAACACCATATATTTT.

This sequence joins TRBV3-1 (or the pseudogene TRBV3-2) and TRBJ2-2; no reliable D call. V dropped 5 bases and J dropped 2 bases, with 3 bases sitting between them. The V gene's germline CDR1 is LGHDT and CDR2 YNNKEL (reference sequence). The CDR3 is 12 amino acids. This chain's CDR3 is CASSYNTGELFF. The DNA of the CDR3 is TGTGCCAGCAGCTATAACACCGGGGAGCTGTTTTTT.

This sequence joins TRBV28 and TRBJ2-7; D is unresolved. Germline V gene data show CDR1 as MDHEN and CDR2 as SYDVKM. V was pared by 4 bases and J by 3 bases, with 13 bases between. The CDR3 is made up of 14 amino acids. The CDR3 protein is CASSSPALVYEQYF. The CDR3 region has the DNA TGTGCCAGCAGTTCCCCAGCATTAGTCTACGAGCAGTACTTC.

The V and J genes are TRBV6-6 and TRBJ2-1; 10 bases are a match to TRBD2. Germline loops: CDR1 MNHNY, CDR2 SVGAGI (reference sequence). The V and J ends lost 5 bases and 4 bases, in that order; junction bases with no gene match: 8. The CDR3 has 16 amino acids. The CDR3 DNA reads TGTGCCAGCAGTCGAGAAACTAGCGGGGATTACAATGAGCAGTTCTTC. Protein sequence: CASSRETSGDYNEQFF.

CDR3 coding DNA: TGCAGTGCCCCTACCCCGGAAAAGCAGTTCTTC. Its translation: CSAPTPEKQFF. The gene calls are TRBV20-1 and TRBJ2-1; the D is unclear. The CDR3 sequence is 11 residues long. V gave up 6 bases and J gave up 11 bases, with 14 bases separating them. The V gene's germline CDR1 is DFQATT and CDR2 SNEGSKA (reference sequence).

The chain joins TRBV3-1 (or the pseudogene TRBV3-2) to TRBJ2-2; TRBD2 matches at 7 bases. Germline V CDR1 and CDR2: LGHDT, YNNKEL (reference sequence). This CDR3 region has 14 residues. V lost 1 base, J lost 6 bases, and 2 bases stayed unmatched. CDR3 in DNA: TGTGCCAGCAGCCAAGGGGACTACGCCGGGGAGCTGTTTTTT. As protein: CASSQGDYAGELFF.

The chain uses TRBV19 and TRBJ2-7; 8 bases match TRBD2. Per the germline V gene, CDR1 is LNHDA and CDR2 is SQIVND (reference sequence). V shed 8 bases and J 6 bases; nucleotides not matched to a gene: 18. The CDR3 length is 16 residues. The CDR3 sequence is CASALTGTSLRTEQYF. CDR3 sequence (DNA): TGTGCCAGTGCACTCACCGGGACTAGTTTGAGGACCGAGCAGTACTTC.

V and J are TRBV6-5 and TRBJ1-3; no clear D. This CDR3 is built from 16 residues. V shed 2 bases and J shed 0 bases, with 11 bases lying between them. Germline CDR1 and CDR2: MNHEY and SVGAGI. The CDR3 region is CASSYKGPFSGNTIYF. CDR3 bases: TGTGCCAGCAGTTACAAGGGTCCCTTCTCTGGAAACACCATATATTTT.

V and J are TRBV11-3 and TRBJ2-1, with TRBD2 identical over 7 bases. CDR1 and CDR2 (germline): SGHNT, YENEEA. The CDR3 sequence is 15 residues long. V lost 4 bases to trimming and J lost 3 bases; unmatched junction nucleotides: 6. The CDR3 is CASSSRLAGYNEQFF. CDR3 DNA: TGTGCCAGCAGCTCGCGACTAGCTGGCTACAATGAGCAGTTCTTC.

The table lists this clone with a count of one. This sequence joins TRBV4-1 and TRBJ2-3; 11 bases agree with TRBD2. Germline loops: CDR1 MGHRA, CDR2 YSYEKL. Trimming took 3 bases from V and 4 from J; bases not matched to a gene: 3. The CDR3 contains 15 residues. Here the CDR3 reads CASSQIAGGADTQYF. CDR3 bases: TGCGCCAGCAGCCAGATAGCGGGAGGGGCAGATACGCAGTATTTT.

The rearrangement joins TRBV5-6 to TRBJ2-5, with TRBD2 identical over 7 bases. In germline, CDR1 is SGHDT, CDR2 YYEEEE. V was pared by 4 bases and J by 1 base, with 10 bases of the junction left unmatched. The CDR3 spans 16 residues. The CDR3 nucleotides are TGTGCCAGCAGCCGGAGAGGGCGGGAGTTCCAAGAGACCCAGTACTTC. Its protein is CASSRRGREFQETQYF.

This clone was picked up a small number of times. The V call is TRBV29-1, the J call TRBJ2-2; 16 bases map to TRBD2. CDR3 length: 16 residues. Germline V gene lookup returns CDR1 SQVTM and CDR2 ANQGSEA. V gave up 6 bases and J gave up 4 bases; unmatched junction bases: 5. The chain's CDR3 is CSVGTSGRAFTGELFF. The CDR3 region has the DNA TGCAGCGTAGGGACTAGCGGGAGGGCCTTCACCGGGGAGCTGTTTTTT.